The clone carrying this T cell receptor beta chain was counted ten times or more. Its antigen is not identified. What was amplified from RNA transcripts were TCR beta CDR3 regions. First-round RT-PCR of the TCR CDR3 relied on the HTBI primer set. TCRdb passed the multiplex PCR reads through MiXCR, listing each CDR3 protein once. The table lists fewer than 500,000 distinct CDR3 sequences, roughly 12% of them singletons. Uncontrolled infection, other autoimmune disease, pregnancy or lactation disqualified patients from enrolment. Thyroid ultrasound and orbital computed tomography, with clinical symptoms and serum thyroxine and TRAb, informed diagnoses. The entry originates in a study of T cells in Graves' hyperthyroidism and ophthalmopathy. Study-wide points: The model's output predicted ophthalmopathy at a median of roughly 6.9 months prior to onset.

This TCR was sampled from a young man with Graves' hyperthyroidism that later progressed to Graves' ophthalmopathy. Sequencing was done on a sample of blood.

CDR3 amino acids: CASSATGWGAGNTIYF. CDR3 bases: TGTGCCAGCAGCGCCACAGGGTGGGGAGCTGGAAACACCATATATTTT. V is TRBV7-9 and J is TRBJ1-3; D is perhaps TRBD1 (6 bases). Between the trimmed V and J ends, which lost 5 bases and 2 bases, there was a span of 16 bases. CDR1 is SEHNR, CDR2 FQNEAQ, per germline (reference sequence). This CDR3 contains 16 residues.